One sample yielded the 21 T cell receptor beta chains listed below, sequenced in a study of Graves' ophthalmopathy and Graves' hyperthyroidism. Amplification targeted the TCR beta CDR3 regions, with RNA transcripts as the source material. After a first-round RT-PCR with HTBI primers, a second-round multiplex PCR was run. TCRdb re-analysed the multiplex PCR reads in MiXCR, keeping a single row per CDR3 protein. The sample includes just over 600,000 distinct CDR3 sequences, 22% seen only once; the top ten take approximately 7.7%. The sequenced sample was peripheral blood. The receptor source for this set is a woman aged 18-30 years with stable Graves' hyperthyroidism. Some clones in this sample may be carry-over from other donors' samples.

There are many counts of this clonotype. V gene TRBV6-5 combines with J gene TRBJ1-1, with D uncertain. CDR1 MNHEY and CDR2 SVGAGI come from the germline V gene. The CDR3 extends over 14 amino acids. V lost 2 bases, J lost 7 bases, and 14 bases lay in between. CDR3 in DNA: TGTGCCAGCAGTTACGGAGTGGGGTATGGTGAAGCTTTCTTT. Amino acid sequence: CASSYGVGYGEAFF.

Many counts were recorded for this clonotype. The chain combines TRBV6-2 or TRBV6-3 with TRBJ1-1; D not resolved. The CDR3 covers 14 residues. CDR1 MNHEY and CDR2 SVGEGT come from the germline V gene. V lost 7 bases to trimming and J lost 5 bases, with 17 bases between them. The DNA of the CDR3 is TGTGCCAGCATTGAGGGAGGAGGGAAGACTGAAGCTTTCTTT. As protein: CASIEGGGKTEAFF.

This clonotype came up many times. The chain recombines TRBV12-3 or TRBV12-4 with TRBJ1-2, with TRBD1 matching over 7 bases. Germline trimming cut 4 bases from V and 3 bases from J; bases unmatched to any gene: 8. The CDR3 totals 15 residues. The CDR3 spells CASSSVQGLDYGYTF. CDR3 nucleotide sequence: TGTGCCAGCAGTTCTGTACAGGGGTTGGACTATGGCTACACCTTC.

The chain links TRBV6-1 to TRBJ1-1, with D unresolved. This CDR3 is 13 amino acids long. From germline, CDR1 is MNHNS and CDR2 SASEGT. V was cut by 4 bases and J by 1 base, with 7 bases left in between. The CDR3 sequence: CASSVWQNTEAFF. The DNA for the CDR3 is TGTGCCAGCAGTGTATGGCAGAACACTGAAGCTTTCTTT.

The chain carries TRBV7-9 and TRBJ2-7; D is ambiguous. This CDR3 is 13 amino acids long. CDR1 is SEHNR, CDR2 FQNEAQ, per germline (reference sequence). With 5 bases removed from V and 3 bases from J, the gap between germline ends came to 11 bases. The CDR3 nucleotides read TGTGCCAGCAGCCCTTTAAGGTTCTACGAGCAGTACTTC. It is translated as CASSPLRFYEQYF.

This clonotype was recorded many times. V usage is TRBV15 and J usage is TRBJ1-5; no clear D. CDR3 length equals 14 residues. The ends were cut back, 3 bases at V and 7 bases at J, with 13 bases in the middle. Per the germline V gene, CDR1 is LNHNV and CDR2 is YYDKDF (reference sequence). CDR3 in amino acids: CATSRDRSDQPQHF. CDR3 coding DNA: TGTGCCACCAGCAGGGACCGCAGCGACCAGCCCCAGCATTTT.

To note about this clonotype: One end of the junction is discordant with germline, which a read error may explain. V is TRBV6-4 and J is TRBJ2-7; 7 nucleotides agree with TRBD1. The CDR3 totals 13 residues. Germline V lookup: CDR1 MRHNA, CDR2 SNTAGT. The CDR3 reads CASSTGFSYEQCF. CDR3 DNA sequence: TGTGCCAGCTCGACAGGGTTCTCCTACGAGCAGTGCTTC.

This clonotype was seen many times. CDR3 in amino acids: CAWSVRGRRNTIYF. The CDR3 DNA sequence: TGTGCCTGGAGTGTCAGGGGTCGGCGAAACACCATATATTTT. V is TRBV30 and J is TRBJ1-3; D is possibly TRBD1 (6 bases). Germline lookup yields CDR1 GTSNPN and CDR2 SVGIG (reference sequence). This CDR3 contains 14 residues. The germline V and J ends were trimmed by 0 bases and 5 bases, with 11 bases remaining between them.

This clonotype has at least ten counts. The V and J genes are TRBV5-1 and TRBJ2-7; 10 positions agree with TRBD2. J lost 2 bases, V lost 0 bases, and 11 bases had no gene match. The V gene's germline CDR1 is SGHRS and CDR2 YFSETQ. CDR3 length equals 18 residues. CDR3 nucleotide sequence: TGCGCCAGCAGCTTGGTTCGGTCTAGCGGGGGCCTTACCTACGAGCAGTACTTC. Protein product: CASSLVRSSGGLTYEQYF.

This clonotype was recorded at least ten times. The chain carries TRBV4-1 and TRBJ2-5; D uncertain. CDR3 size: 12 residues. CDR1 and CDR2 (germline): MGHRA, YSYEKL. V lost 5 bases, J lost 2 bases, and 6 bases lay in between. CDR3: CASSGRQETQYF. The CDR3 DNA reads as TGCGCCAGCAGCGGGCGGCAAGAGACCCAGTACTTC.

The rearrangement joins TRBV29-1 to TRBJ1-2; the match to TRBD1 covers 7 bases. This CDR3 is built from 13 residues. From germline, CDR1 is SQVTM and CDR2 ANQGSEA. The chain's CDR3 is CISLGAGGYGYTF. CDR3 sequence (DNA): TGCATTTCACTCGGGGCAGGGGGCTATGGCTACACCTTC.

This clonotype was recorded many times. This sequence joins TRBV2 and TRBJ2-7, with 7 bases aligning to TRBD1. The CDR3 has 15 amino acids. V trimming: 4 bases; J trimming: 1 base; junction bases outside the gene matches: 7. CDR1 SNHLY and CDR2 FYNNEI come from the germline V gene. For the CDR3, the DNA is TGTGCCAGCAGTGTAGAACAGGGGTGGTCCTACGAGCAGTACTTC. This codes for CASSVEQGWSYEQYF.

This sequence joins TRBV5-1 and TRBJ2-2, with D possibly TRBD1 on 5 matching bases. The CDR3 runs 15 residues. Germline CDR1 reads SGHRS; CDR2 reads YFSETQ. The V gene lost 1 base and the J gene lost 4 bases, with 11 bases spanning the gap. The CDR3 DNA is TGCGCCAGCAGCTTGTACGTGGGGCGCACCGGGGAGCTGTTTTTT. Protein: CASSLYVGRTGELFF.

This clonotype has only a few counts. This chain connects TRBV19 to TRBJ1-5; TRBD1 aligns across 8 bases. Germline CDR1 reads LNHDA; CDR2 reads SQIVND (reference sequence). The CDR3 runs 17 residues. V was pared by 1 base and J by 2 bases, with 7 bases of the junction left unmatched. CDR3 amino acids: CASSIGTGNSGNQPQHF. The CDR3 nucleotides read TGTGCCAGTAGTATAGGGACAGGGAATTCGGGCAATCAGCCCCAGCATTTT.

This clonotype was recorded at least ten times. The gene calls are TRBV6-1 and TRBJ2-2, with D unresolved. Deletions cut 1 base from V and 7 bases from J, with 7 bases between. The CDR3 loop spans 13 amino acids. CDR1 MNHNS and CDR2 SASEGT come from the germline V gene. CDR3 DNA sequence: TGTGCCAGCAGTGAAGATGGGATCGGGGAGCTGTTTTTT. It yields the protein CASSEDGIGELFF.

This clonotype was detected ten times or more. The V call is TRBV6-1, the J call TRBJ1-5; D not certain. Deletions cut 7 bases from V and 5 bases from J, with 9 bases between. The CDR3 sequence is 12 residues long. In germline, CDR1 is MNHNS, CDR2 SASEGT. The CDR3 nucleotides are TGTGCCAGCAAAAGTAGGTATCAGCCCCAGCATTTT. Translating gives CASKSRYQPQHF.

V is TRBV6-1 and J is TRBJ1-6; tentative D call: TRBD1 (6 bases). There are 14 residues in the CDR3. Looked up from germline, CDR1 is MNHNS and CDR2 is SASEGT. V lost 6 bases and J lost 5, with 11 bases in between. This chain's CDR3 is CASRDSVNNSPLHF. The CDR3 DNA reads TGTGCCAGCAGGGACAGCGTGAATAATTCACCCCTCCACTTT.

V is TRBV19 and J is TRBJ2-7, with D uncertain. The length of the CDR3 is 13 residues. The germline V and J ends were trimmed by 5 bases and 4 bases, with 12 bases remaining between them. Germline V gene lookup returns CDR1 LNHDA and CDR2 SQIVND (reference sequence). CDR3 DNA: TGTGCCAGTAGTGGCTGGGGATCTTACGAGCAGTACTTC. Translated, it gives CASSGWGSYEQYF.

This clonotype was recorded many times. This chain joins TRBV30 and TRBJ1-1; D perhaps matches TRBD1 (5 bases). The CDR3 runs to 13 residues. Germline V CDR1 and CDR2: GTSNPN, SVGIG (reference sequence). V was cut by 5 bases and J by 1 base, with 11 bases left in between. CDR3: CAWARGGNTEAFF. In DNA form, the CDR3 reads TGTGCCTGGGCCCGTGGGGGGAACACTGAAGCTTTCTTT.

This clonotype occurred a few times. Here the CDR3 reads CASSWSTDSNQPQHF. DNA of the CDR3: TGTGCCAGCAGTTGGTCTACAGATAGCAATCAGCCCCAGCATTTT. This rearrangement joins TRBV6-2 or TRBV6-3 to TRBJ1-5; D is undetermined. Germline CDR1 is MNHEY and CDR2 is SVGEGT. The CDR3 contains 15 residues. With 4 bases removed from V and 0 bases from J, the gap between germline ends came to 10 bases.

This clonotype was found a few times. The chain employs TRBV20-1 and TRBJ2-5; D gene unclear. Trimming cost V 3 bases and J 0 bases, with 14 bases left between them. Germline CDR1 DFQATT, CDR2 SNEGSKA (reference sequence). This CDR3 comprises 15 residues. The CDR3 reads CSARHRLQDQETQYF. The CDR3 region has the DNA TGCAGTGCTAGGCACCGACTTCAAGACCAAGAGACCCAGTACTTC.